This T cell receptor (beta chain) was captured in a study of blood T cell repertoires in COVID-19. Study-wide background: The United States, Italy and Spain provided the acute and convalescent COVID-19 samples.

As processed by the authors: Using reference gene primer amplification, nucleated cell counts were estimated. The table came from immunoSEQ multiplex PCR; TCRdb's copy has only in-frame clones and leaves some out. V and J calls and clone size are those listed in that table; D and trimming were worked out from the DNA. The repertoire holds about 36,000 clones, around four fifths seen once, with 13% to 15% in the top ten. Deletions cut 1 base from V and 3 bases from J, with 10 bases between. The CDR3 covers 15 residues. The germline V gene has CDR1 LGHNT and CDR2 FRNRAP. The TCR was taken from a human donor in a cohort sampled during active COVID-19. This sequence joins TRBV12-5 and TRBJ1-5; tentatively, D is TRBD1 (6 bases). The sample consisted of peripheral blood. The CDR3: CASGLGGGVNQPQHF. The CDR3 DNA is TGTGCTAGTGGTTTGGGGGGGGGCGTCAATCAGCCCCAGCATTTT. Drawing the rest from reference TRBV12-5 and TRBJ1-5, the complete variable domain is DARVTQTPRHKVTEMGQEVTMRCQPILGHNTVFWYRQTMMQGLELLAYFRNRAPLDDSGMPKDRFSAEMPDATLATLKIQPSEPRDSAVYFCASGLGGGVNQPQHFGDGTRLSIL.